In its sample, the clone carrying this T cell receptor beta chain was seen once. The data are from a study of blood T cell repertoires in COVID-19. Across the whole study: Some COVID-19 samples were acute and others convalescent; all came from the United States, Italy and Spain.

CDR3 size: 16 residues. CDR1 SGHAT and CDR2 FQNNGV come from the germline V gene. The J segment lost 5 bases and the V segment lost 3 bases, leaving 8 bases of the junction unmatched. As processed by the authors: Quantification of nucleated cells was approximated via reference gene primer amplification. This table comes from immunoSEQ multiplex PCR, and its TCRdb copy is limited to in-frame clones, with some not included. V and J calls and clone size follow that table, whereas D and trimming were derived from the DNA. The data show some 400,000 clones, more than 65% seen once. The V and J genes are TRBV11-2 and TRBJ2-3, with 10 bases lining up with TRBD2. This receptor was identified in a human donor with acute or convalescent COVID-19. The donor label of this sample is uncertain. The specimen was peripheral blood. CDR3 in DNA: TGTGCCAGCAGCTTGTCTAGCGGGAGAGGAGAAGATACGCAGTATTTT. As protein: CASSLSSGRGEDTQYF. The whole variable domain, remainder taken from reference TRBV11-2 and TRBJ2-3, is EAGVAQSPRYKIIEKRQSVAFWCNPISGHATLYWYQQILGQGPKLLIQFQNNGVVDDSQLPKDRFSAERLKGVDSTLKIQPAKLEDSAVYLCASSLSSGRGEDTQYFGPGTRLTVL.